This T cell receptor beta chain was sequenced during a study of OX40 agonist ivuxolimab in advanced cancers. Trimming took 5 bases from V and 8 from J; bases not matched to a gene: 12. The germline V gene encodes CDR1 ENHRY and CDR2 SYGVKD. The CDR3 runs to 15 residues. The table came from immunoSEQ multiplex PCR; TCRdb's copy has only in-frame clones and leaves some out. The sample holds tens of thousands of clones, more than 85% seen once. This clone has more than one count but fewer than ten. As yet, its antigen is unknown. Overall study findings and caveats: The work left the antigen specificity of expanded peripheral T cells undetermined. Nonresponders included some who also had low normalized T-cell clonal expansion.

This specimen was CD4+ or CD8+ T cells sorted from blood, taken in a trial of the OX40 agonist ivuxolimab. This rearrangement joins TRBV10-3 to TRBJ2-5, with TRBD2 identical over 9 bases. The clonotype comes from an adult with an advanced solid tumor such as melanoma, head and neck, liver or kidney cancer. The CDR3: CAISPSLGREGTQYF. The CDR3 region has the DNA TGTGCCATCAGTCCCTCCCTTGGGCGGGAGGGTACCCAGTACTTC.